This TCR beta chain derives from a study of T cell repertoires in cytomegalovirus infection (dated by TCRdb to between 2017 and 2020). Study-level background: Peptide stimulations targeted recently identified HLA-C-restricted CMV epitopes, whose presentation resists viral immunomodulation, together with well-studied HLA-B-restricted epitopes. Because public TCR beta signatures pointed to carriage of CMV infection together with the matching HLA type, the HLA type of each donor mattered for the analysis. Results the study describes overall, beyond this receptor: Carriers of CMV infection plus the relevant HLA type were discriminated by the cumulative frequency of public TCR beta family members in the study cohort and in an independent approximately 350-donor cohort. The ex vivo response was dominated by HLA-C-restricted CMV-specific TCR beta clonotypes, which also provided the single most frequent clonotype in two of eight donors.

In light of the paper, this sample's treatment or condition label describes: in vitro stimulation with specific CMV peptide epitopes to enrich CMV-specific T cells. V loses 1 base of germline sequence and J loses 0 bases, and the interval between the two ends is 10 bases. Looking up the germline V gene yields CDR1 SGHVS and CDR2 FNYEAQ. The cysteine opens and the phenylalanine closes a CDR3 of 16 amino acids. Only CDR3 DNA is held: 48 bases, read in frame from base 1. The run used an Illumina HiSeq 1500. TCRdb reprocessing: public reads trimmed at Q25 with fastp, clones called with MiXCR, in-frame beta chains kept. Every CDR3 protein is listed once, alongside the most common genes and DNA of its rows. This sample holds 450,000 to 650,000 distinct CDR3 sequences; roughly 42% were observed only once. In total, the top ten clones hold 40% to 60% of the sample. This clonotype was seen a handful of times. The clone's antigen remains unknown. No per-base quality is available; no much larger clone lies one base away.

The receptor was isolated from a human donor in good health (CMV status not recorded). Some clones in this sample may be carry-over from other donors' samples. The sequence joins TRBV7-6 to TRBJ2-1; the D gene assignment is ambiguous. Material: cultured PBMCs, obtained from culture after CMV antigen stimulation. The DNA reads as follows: TGTGCCAGCAGCTTAGAGTCCGTGAGCTCCTACAATGAGCAGTTCTTC. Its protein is CASSLESVSSYNEQFF.